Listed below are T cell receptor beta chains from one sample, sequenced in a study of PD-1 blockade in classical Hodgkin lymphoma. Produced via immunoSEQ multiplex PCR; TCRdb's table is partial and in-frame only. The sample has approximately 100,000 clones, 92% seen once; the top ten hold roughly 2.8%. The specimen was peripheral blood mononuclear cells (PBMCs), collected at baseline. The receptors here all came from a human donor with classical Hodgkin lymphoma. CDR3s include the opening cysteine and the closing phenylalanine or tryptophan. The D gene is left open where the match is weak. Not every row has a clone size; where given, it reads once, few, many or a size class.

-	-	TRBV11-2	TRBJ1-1	TGTGCCAGCAGGGATCCCGGGGGGGTGACCACTGAAGCTTTCTTT	CASRDPGGVTTEAFF
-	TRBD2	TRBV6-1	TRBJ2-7	TGTGCCAGCAGTGGTCGACTAGCGGGGGGCTACGAGCAGTACTTC	CASSGRLAGGYEQYF
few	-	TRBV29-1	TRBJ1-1	TGCAGCGTTGACAGAGGGTTAGGGGAAGCTTTCTTT	CSVDRGLGEAFF
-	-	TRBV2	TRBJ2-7	TGTGCCAGCAGCGCCCGGACGGGCCTCGAGCAGTACTTC	CASSARTGLEQYF
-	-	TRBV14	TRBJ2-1	TGTGCCAGCAGCCAAGTCCCTTTGGGGTGGGGCACCAATTCTGGGCAGTTCTTC	CASSQVPLGWGTNSGQFF
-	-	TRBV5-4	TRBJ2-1	TGTGCCAGCAGCTTACAAGCCTACAATGAGCAGTTCTTC	CASSLQAYNEQFF
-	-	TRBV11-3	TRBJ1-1	TGTGCCAGCAGCTTAGGGGTATGGGGGAACACTGAAGCTTTCTTT	CASSLGVWGNTEAFF
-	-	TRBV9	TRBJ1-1	TGTGCCAGCAGCGTAGGCTTGGGGAGTGGGGTGACTGAAGCTTTCTTT	CASSVGLGSGVTEAFF
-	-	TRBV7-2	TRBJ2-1	TGTGCCAGCAGCTTAGTCTTTCCAGCGAATGAGCAGTTCTTC	CASSLVFPANEQFF
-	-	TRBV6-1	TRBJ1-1	TGTGCCAGCATTAGGTGGTCGGGGGCCGGAACTGAAGCTTTCTTT	CASIRWSGAGTEAFF
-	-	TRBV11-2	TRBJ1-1	TGTGCCAGCAGAATAACGGTTTCAAACACTGAAGCTTTCTTT	CASRITVSNTEAFF
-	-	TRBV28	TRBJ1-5	TGTGCCAGCAGTCCCCCCGACAGCAATCAGCCCCAGCATTTT	CASSPPDSNQPQHF
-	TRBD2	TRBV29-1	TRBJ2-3	TGCAGCGTTGAGGTTAGCGGGCCCACAGATACGCAGTATTTT	CSVEVSGPTDTQYF
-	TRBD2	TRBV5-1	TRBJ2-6	TGCGCCAGCAGCTGGGGCGGCGGGAGGGCCTCAGGGGCCAACGTCCTGACTTTC	CASSWGGGRASGANVLTF
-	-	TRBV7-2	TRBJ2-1	TGTGCCAGCAGCTTCCGCAATGAGCAGTTCTTC	CASSFRNEQFF
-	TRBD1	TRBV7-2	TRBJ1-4	TGTGCCAGCAGCTTCCGGGTAACAGGGGCGGAAACTAATGAAAAACTGTTTTTT	CASSFRVTGAETNEKLFF
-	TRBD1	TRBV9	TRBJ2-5	TGTGCCAGCAGCCCGGATGTGTTATCCGGGACAGGGACGACCCAGTACTTC	CASSPDVLSGTGTTQYF
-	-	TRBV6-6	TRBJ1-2	TGTGCCAGCCAAATGAAGCGGGGCTACACCTTC	CASQMKRGYTF
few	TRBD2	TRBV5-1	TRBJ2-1	TGCGCCAGCAGCTTGAGACCCACCGGGACTAGCGGTTACAATGAGCAGTTCTTC	CASSLRPTGTSGYNEQFF
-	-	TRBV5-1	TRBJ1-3	TGCGCCAGCAGCTTACAGGGTGGAAACACCATATATTTT	CASSLQGGNTIYF
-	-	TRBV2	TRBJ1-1	TGTGCCAGCAGGTTCGGGACACAGTCTCCTGAAGCTTTCTTT	CASRFGTQSPEAFF
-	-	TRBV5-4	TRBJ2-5	TGTGCCAGCAGCTTGTCTTTGAAGGGAAATTTGGAGACCCAGTACTTC	CASSLSLKGNLETQYF
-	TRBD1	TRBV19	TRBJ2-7	TGTGCCAGTAGTATAGGCGTGGGGACAGGGGCCTACGAGCAGTACTTC	CASSIGVGTGAYEQYF